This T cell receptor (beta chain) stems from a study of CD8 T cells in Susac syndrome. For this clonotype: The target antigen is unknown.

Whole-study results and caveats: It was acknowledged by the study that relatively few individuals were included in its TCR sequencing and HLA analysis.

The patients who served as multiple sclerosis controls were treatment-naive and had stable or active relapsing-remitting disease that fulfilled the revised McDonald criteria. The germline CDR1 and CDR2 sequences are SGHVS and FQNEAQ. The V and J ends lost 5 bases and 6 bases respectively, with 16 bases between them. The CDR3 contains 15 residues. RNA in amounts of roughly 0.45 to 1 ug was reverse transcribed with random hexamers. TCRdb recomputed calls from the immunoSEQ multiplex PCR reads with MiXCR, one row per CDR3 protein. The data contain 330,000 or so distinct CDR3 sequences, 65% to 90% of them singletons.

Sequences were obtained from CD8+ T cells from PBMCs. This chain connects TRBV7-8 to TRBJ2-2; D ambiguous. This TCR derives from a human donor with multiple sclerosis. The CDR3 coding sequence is TGTGCCAGCAGCCGGGCTGGGATAGGTCCCGGGGAGCTGTTTTTT. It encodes CASSRAGIGPGELFF.